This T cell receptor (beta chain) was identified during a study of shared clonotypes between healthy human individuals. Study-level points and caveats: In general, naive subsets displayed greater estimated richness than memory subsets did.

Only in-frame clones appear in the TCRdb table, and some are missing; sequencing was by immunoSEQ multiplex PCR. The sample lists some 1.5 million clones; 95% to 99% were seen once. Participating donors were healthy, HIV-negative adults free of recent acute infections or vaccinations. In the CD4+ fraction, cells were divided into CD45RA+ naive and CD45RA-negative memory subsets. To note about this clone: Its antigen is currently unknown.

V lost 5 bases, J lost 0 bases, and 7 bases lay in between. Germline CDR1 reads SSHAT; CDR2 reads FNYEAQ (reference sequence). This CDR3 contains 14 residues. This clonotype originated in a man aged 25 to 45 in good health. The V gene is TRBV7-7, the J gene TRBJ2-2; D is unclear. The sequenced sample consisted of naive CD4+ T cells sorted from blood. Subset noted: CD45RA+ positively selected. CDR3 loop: CASSPTSNTGELFF. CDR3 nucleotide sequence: TGTGCCAGCAGCCCTACATCGAACACCGGGGAGCTGTTTTTT.